This T cell receptor beta chain was recovered during a study of T cell changes during pregnancy in multiple sclerosis. Method: immunoSEQ multiplex PCR; TCRdb's copy keeps in-frame clones and lacks some. The sample has some 70,000 clones; about 89% are singletons. This CDR3 is 15 amino acids long. Germline V CDR1 and CDR2: SNHLY, FYNNEI. The trim removed 5 bases at V and 2 bases at J, leaving 6 bases unmatched. The V call is TRBV2, the J call TRBJ2-3; 8 nucleotides line up with TRBD2. This TCR derives from a female donor with multiple sclerosis, enrolled in a pregnancy study. The source material was peripheral blood, sampled in the second trimester of pregnancy. The CDR3 reads CASSRSGVTTDTQYF. CDR3 sequence (DNA): TGTGCCAGCAGTCGTAGCGGGGTGACCACAGATACGCAGTATTTT.